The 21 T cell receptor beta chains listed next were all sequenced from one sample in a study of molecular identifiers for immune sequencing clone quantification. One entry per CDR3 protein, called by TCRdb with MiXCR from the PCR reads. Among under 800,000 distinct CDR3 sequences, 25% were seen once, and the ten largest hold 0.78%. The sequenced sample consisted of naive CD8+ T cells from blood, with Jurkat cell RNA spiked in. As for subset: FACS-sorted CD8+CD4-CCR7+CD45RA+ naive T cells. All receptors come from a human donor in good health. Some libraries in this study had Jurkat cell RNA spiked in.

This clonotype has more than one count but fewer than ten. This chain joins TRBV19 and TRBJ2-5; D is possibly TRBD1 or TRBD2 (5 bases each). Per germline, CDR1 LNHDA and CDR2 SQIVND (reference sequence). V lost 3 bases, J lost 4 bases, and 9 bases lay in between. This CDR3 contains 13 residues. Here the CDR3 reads CASSIRDGETQYF. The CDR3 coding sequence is TGTGCCAGTAGTATTAGGGACGGAGAGACCCAGTACTTC.

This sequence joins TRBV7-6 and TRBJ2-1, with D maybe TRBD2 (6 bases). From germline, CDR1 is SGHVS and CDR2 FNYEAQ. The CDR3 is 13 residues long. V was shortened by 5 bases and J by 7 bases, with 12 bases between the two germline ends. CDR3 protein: CASSEGLVNEQFF. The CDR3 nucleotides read TGTGCCAGCAGCGAGGGACTGGTAAATGAGCAGTTCTTC.

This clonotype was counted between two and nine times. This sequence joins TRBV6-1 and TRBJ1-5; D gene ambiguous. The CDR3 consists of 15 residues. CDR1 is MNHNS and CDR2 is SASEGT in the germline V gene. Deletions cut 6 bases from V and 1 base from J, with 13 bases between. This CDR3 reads CASRVRVSSNQPQHF. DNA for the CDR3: TGTGCCAGCAGAGTCCGGGTATCAAGCAATCAGCCCCAGCATTTT.

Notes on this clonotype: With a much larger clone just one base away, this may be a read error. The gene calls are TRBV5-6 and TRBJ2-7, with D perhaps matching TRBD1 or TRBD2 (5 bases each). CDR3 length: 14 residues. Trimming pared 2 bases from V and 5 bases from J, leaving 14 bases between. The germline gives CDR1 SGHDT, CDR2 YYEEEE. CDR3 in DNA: TGTGCCAGCAGCTTCGGGGACGATTCCAACGAGCAGTACTTC. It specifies CASSFGDDSNEQYF.

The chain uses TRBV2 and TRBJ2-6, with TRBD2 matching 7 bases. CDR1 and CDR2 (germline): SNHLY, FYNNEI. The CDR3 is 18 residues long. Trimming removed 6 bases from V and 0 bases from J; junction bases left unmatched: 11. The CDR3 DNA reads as TGTGCCAGCAGCATTGGGGGGGAACCAAGCTCTGGGGCCAACGTCCTGACTTTC. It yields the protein CASSIGGEPSSGANVLTF.

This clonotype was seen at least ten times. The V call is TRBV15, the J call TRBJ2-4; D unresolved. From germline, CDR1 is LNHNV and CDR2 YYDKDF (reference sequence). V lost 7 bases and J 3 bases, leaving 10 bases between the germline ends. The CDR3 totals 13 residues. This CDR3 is CATMPPNKNIQYF. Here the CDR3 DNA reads TGTGCCACCATGCCCCCCAACAAAAACATTCAGTACTTC.

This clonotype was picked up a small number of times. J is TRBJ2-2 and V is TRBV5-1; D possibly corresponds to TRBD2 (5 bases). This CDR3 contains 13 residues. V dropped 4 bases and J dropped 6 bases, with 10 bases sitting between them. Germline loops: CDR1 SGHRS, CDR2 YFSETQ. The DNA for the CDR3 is TGCGCCAGCAGCGAACGGGGATCCGGGGAGCTGTTTTTT. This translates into CASSERGSGELFF.

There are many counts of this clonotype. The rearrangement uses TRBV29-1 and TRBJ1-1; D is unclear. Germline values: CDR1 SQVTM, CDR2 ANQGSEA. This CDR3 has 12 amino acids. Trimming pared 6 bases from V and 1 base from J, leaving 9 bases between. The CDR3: CSVVQSNTEAFF. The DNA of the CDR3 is TGCAGCGTGGTACAGTCGAACACTGAAGCTTTCTTT. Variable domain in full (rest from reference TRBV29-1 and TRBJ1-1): SAVISQKPSRDICQRGTSLTIQCQVDSQVTMMFWYRQQPGQSLTLIATANQGSEATYESGFVIDKFPISRPNLTFSTLTVSNMSPEDSSIYLCSVVQSNTEAFFGQGTRLTVV.

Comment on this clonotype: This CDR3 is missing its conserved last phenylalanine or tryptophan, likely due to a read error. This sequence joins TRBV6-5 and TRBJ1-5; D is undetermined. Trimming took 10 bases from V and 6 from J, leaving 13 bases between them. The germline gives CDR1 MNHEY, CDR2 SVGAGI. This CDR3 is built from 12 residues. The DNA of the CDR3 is TGTGCCATCCACCGGTCAGCTCAGCCCCAGCATATT. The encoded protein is CAIHRSAQPQHI.

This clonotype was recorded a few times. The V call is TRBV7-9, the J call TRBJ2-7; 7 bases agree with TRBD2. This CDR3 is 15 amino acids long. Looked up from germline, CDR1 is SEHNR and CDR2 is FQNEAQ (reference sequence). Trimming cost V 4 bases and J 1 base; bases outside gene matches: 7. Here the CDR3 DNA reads TGTGCCAGCAGCTCATCTAGCGGCCCTTCCTACGAGCAGTACTTC. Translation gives CASSSSSGPSYEQYF.

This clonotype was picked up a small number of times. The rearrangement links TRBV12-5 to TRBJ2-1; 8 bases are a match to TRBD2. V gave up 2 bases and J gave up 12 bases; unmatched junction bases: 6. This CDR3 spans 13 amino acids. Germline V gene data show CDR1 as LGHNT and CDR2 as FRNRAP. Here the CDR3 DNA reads TGTGCTAGTGGTTTGCCCTCAGCGGGGGCGCAGTTCTTC. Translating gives CASGLPSAGAQFF.

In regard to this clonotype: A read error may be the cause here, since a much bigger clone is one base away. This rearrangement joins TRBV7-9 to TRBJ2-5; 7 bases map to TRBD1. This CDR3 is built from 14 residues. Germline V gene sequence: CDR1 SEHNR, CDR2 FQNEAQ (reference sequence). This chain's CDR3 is CASSLAGGKEPQYF. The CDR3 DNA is TGTGCCAGCAGCTTAGCAGGGGGCAAAGAGCCCCAGTACTTC.

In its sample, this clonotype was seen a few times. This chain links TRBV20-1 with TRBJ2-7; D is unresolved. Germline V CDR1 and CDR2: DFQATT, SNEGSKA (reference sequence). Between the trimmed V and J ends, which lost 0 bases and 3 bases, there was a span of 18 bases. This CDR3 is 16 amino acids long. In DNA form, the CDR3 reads TGCAGTGCTAGAGATCGGGCCGTGAGCGCGGACTACGAGCAGTACTTC. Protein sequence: CSARDRAVSADYEQYF.

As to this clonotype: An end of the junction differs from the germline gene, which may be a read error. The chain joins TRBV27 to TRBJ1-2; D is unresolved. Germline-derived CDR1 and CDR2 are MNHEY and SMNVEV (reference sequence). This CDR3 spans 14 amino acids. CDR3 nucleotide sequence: TGTGCCGGCAGTTTAAGCCTCTATAACTATGGCTACACCTTC. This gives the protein CAGSLSLYNYGYTF.

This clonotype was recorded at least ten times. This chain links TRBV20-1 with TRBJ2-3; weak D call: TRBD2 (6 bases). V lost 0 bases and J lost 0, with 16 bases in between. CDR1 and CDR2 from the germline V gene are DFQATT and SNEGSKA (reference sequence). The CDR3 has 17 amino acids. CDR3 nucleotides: TGCAGTGCTAGAGATTCGTATCGGGAGACTAGCACAGATACGCAGTATTTT. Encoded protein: CSARDSYRETSTDTQYF.

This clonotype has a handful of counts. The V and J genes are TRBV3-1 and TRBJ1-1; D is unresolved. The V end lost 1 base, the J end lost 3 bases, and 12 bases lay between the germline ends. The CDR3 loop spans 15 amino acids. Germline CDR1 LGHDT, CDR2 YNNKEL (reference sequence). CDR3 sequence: CASSQGRSGYTEAFF. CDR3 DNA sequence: TGTGCCAGCAGCCAAGGGCGCTCGGGGTACACTGAAGCTTTCTTT.

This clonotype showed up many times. The chain's CDR3 is CASSEALGANTEAFF. The CDR3 bases are TGTGCCAGCAGTGAAGCTCTGGGGGCGAACACTGAAGCTTTCTTT. The chain combines TRBV6-1 with TRBJ1-1; a weak D match, TRBD1 (6 bases). With 0 bases removed from V and 1 base from J, the gap between germline ends came to 9 bases. The CDR3 contains 15 residues. Germline assignment: CDR1 MNHNS and CDR2 SASEGT.

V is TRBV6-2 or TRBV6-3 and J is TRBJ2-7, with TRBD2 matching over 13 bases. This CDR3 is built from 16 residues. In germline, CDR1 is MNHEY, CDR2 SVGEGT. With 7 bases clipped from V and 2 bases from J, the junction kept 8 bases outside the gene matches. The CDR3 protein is CASKGTSGELTYEQYF. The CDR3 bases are TGTGCCAGCAAAGGGACTAGCGGGGAACTAACCTACGAGCAGTACTTC.

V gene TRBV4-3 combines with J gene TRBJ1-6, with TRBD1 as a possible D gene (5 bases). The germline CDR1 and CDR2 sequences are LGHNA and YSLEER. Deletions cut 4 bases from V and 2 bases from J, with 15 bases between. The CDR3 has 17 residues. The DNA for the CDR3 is TGCGCCAGCAGCCTAAGAGGGGTAGGGACCTATAATTCACCCCTCCACTTT. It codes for CASSLRGVGTYNSPLHF.

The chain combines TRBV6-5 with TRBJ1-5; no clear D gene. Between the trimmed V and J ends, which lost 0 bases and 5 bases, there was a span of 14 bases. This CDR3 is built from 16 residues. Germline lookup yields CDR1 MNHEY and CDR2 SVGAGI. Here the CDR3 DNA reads TGTGCCAGCAGTTACTCAGGTCGGGGTTTCGATCAGCCCCAGCATTTT. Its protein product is CASSYSGRGFDQPQHF.

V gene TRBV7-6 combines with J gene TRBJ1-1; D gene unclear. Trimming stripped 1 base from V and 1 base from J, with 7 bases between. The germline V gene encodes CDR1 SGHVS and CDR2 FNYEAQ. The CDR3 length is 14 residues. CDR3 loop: CASSLELENTEAFF. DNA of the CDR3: TGTGCCAGCAGCTTAGAGTTAGAGAACACTGAAGCTTTCTTT.